This TCR beta chain was sequenced during a study of shared clonotypes between healthy human individuals. V shed 5 bases, J shed 7 bases, and the junction held 5 bases outside the gene matches. CDR1 and CDR2 (germline): MDHEN, SYDVKM. The CDR3 covers 15 residues. The table came from immunoSEQ multiplex PCR; TCRdb's copy has only in-frame clones and leaves some out. The sample carries approximately 1.4 million clones, roughly 98% recorded once. This clone was recorded only once. The gene calls are TRBV28 and TRBJ2-7, with 16 bases identical to TRBD2. The sequence was obtained from a man between 25 and 39 years old in good health. The sample consisted of naive CD4+ T cells sorted from blood. The sample's subset: CD45RA+ positively selected. For the CDR3, the DNA is TGTGCCAGCAGTCCACCGGGACTAGCGGGAGGGGAGCAGTACTTC. Encoded protein: CASSPPGLAGGEQYF.